This T cell receptor (beta chain) was recorded in a study of T cell changes during pregnancy in multiple sclerosis. Assay: immunoSEQ multiplex PCR; the TCRdb copy retains only in-frame clones and omits some. The data contain 100,000 to 150,000 clones, roughly 92% of them singletons. V was shortened by 6 bases and J by 4 bases, with 14 bases between the two germline ends. Germline CDR1 and CDR2: SGHNT and YYREEE (reference sequence). This CDR3 has 13 amino acids. The chain combines TRBV5-4 with TRBJ2-7; D is perhaps TRBD2 (6 bases). The TCR was taken from a female donor with multiple sclerosis, enrolled in a pregnancy study. The material sequenced was peripheral blood, taken before pregnancy. Written as DNA, the CDR3 is TGTGCCAGCAAGCCCCGGGCGGGGTACGAGCAGTACTTC. Amino acid sequence: CASKPRAGYEQYF.